The 2 T cell receptor beta chains listed next were all sequenced from one sample in a study of technical replicates of blood from a handful of donors. Libraries were prepared by immunoSEQ multiplex PCR; TCRdb keeps only in-frame clonotypes and omits some of them. The sample lists over 65,000 clones, more than 95% occurring once. Sequencing was performed on T cells isolated from PBMCs. These receptors were taken from a human donor in good health.

This chain joins TRBV27 and TRBJ2-1; TRBD1 matches 10 bases. V shed 7 bases and J 9 bases; nucleotides not matched to a gene: 9. CDR1 MNHEY and CDR2 SMNVEV come from the germline V gene (reference sequence). CDR3 length equals 14 residues. The CDR3 DNA is TGTGCCAGCACGCTGGGACAGGGGAGGAGTGAGCAGTTCTTC. It is translated as CASTLGQGRSEQFF.

This chain uses TRBV2 with TRBJ1-5, with D possibly being TRBD1 (6 bases). The CDR3 spans 13 residues. Germline values: CDR1 SNHLY, CDR2 FYNNEI. V dropped 9 bases and J dropped 1 base, with 10 bases sitting between them. The CDR3 DNA sequence: TGTGCCAGGGGGGCAGGGAGCAATCAGCCCCAGCATTTT. Translating gives CARGAGSNQPQHF. The entire variable domain, with the rest obtained from reference TRBV2 and TRBJ1-5, is as follows: EPEVTQTPSHQVTQMGQEVILRCVPISNHLYFYWYRQILGQKVEFLVSFYNNEISEKSEIFDDQFSVERPDGSNFTLKIRSTKLEDSAMYFCARGAGSNQPQHFGDGTRLSIL.